Given below is one T cell receptor beta chain in context. Its antigen is not identified. The record originates from a study of Graves' ophthalmopathy and Graves' hyperthyroidism. Under 3 months in duration, the ophthalmopathy in affected donors had moderate-to-severe activity, CAS ≥3 and NOSPECS ≥4. TCR beta CDR3 amplification used RNA transcripts. RT-PCR in the first round used HTBI primers; a second-round multiplex PCR followed. TCRdb fed the multiplex PCR reads into MiXCR, producing one record per CDR3 protein. In the table there are 350,000 to 400,000 distinct CDR3 sequences, approximately 20% of which are singletons. The CDR3 has 14 amino acids. Trimming took off 4 bases at V and 5 bases at J, with 14 bases between the two ends. Germline values: CDR1 MDHEN, CDR2 SYDVKM. Study-wide results and limits: From stable hyperthyroidism, ophthalmopathy was separated by a 13-signature model with approximately 90% sensitivity and approximately 81% specificity.

This clonotype was obtained from a woman aged 18-35 years with Graves' ophthalmopathy. The chain combines TRBV28 with TRBJ2-5, with D tentatively TRBD1 (6 bases). The sequencing input was peripheral blood. The CDR3 DNA reads TGTGCCAGCAGTTCAAAGGGGGTCGGGGAGACCCAGTACTTC. Encoded protein: CASSSKGVGETQYF.